This T cell receptor beta chain is drawn from a study of blood T cell repertoires in COVID-19. Assay: immunoSEQ multiplex PCR; the TCRdb copy retains only in-frame clones and omits some. The top ten clones hold over 12% of a sample with 150,000 to 200,000 clones, roughly 80% of them seen once. This TCR was sampled from a man aged 18 to 29 with active or convalescent COVID-19. Sequencing was done on a sample of peripheral blood.

The CDR3 spells CASSNPPGTSGTDTQYF. The DNA for the CDR3 is TGTGCCAGCAGCAATCCCCCGGGGACTAGCGGAACAGATACGCAGTATTTT. This sequence joins TRBV9 and TRBJ2-3; TRBD2 matches at 11 bases. From germline, CDR1 is SGDLS and CDR2 YYNGEE. The CDR3 extends over 17 amino acids. V lost 4 bases, J lost 3 bases, and 10 bases stayed unmatched.